The 9 T cell receptor beta chains reported below all come from one sample, sequenced in a study of OX40 agonist ivuxolimab in advanced cancers. The library was built by means of the immunoSEQ multiplex PCR assay. This immuneACCESS table, as held by TCRdb, lists in-frame sequences with V and J called but not all clones. Of the missing ones, under half trace to an unresolved V gene in checked studies; the others have no known cause. This sample is represented by tens of thousands of clones; 83% of them were singletons. The ten largest clonotypes hold less than 4% of the sample. This material consisted of CD4+ or CD8+ T cells sorted from blood, taken in a trial of the OX40 agonist ivuxolimab. The source of these receptors is an adult with an advanced solid tumor such as melanoma, head and neck, liver or kidney cancer.

This rearrangement joins TRBV15 to TRBJ1-2, with a possible D match to TRBD1 (6 bases). The germline V gene has CDR1 LNHNV and CDR2 YYDKDF (reference sequence). This CDR3 spans 13 amino acids. Trimming cost V 5 bases and J 6 bases, with 13 bases left between them. CDR3 DNA sequence: TGTGCCACCAGCTGGACAGAGAGGAATGGCTACACCTTC. Its translation is CATSWTERNGYTF.

The chain combines TRBV6-1 with TRBJ1-5; 8 nucleotides align to TRBD1. Germline CDR1 is MNHNS and CDR2 is SASEGT. The CDR3 length is 14 residues. V trimming: 10 bases; J trimming: 4 bases; junction bases outside the gene matches: 9. The CDR3 sequence: CATLRGQLNQPQHF. CDR3 DNA sequence: TGTGCCACCCTCAGGGGGCAGTTGAATCAGCCCCAGCATTTT.

This rearrangement joins TRBV19 to TRBJ2-7; D perhaps matches TRBD1 (5 bases). CDR3 length equals 12 residues. Germline CDR1 is LNHDA and CDR2 is SQIVND (reference sequence). V was trimmed by 5 bases and J by 2 bases, leaving 7 bases between them. This CDR3 is CASSSGTYEQYF. The CDR3 DNA is TGTGCCAGTAGTTCAGGGACCTACGAGCAGTACTTC.

This clone turned up a few times. The CDR3 loop reads CASSQDYRHPREKLFF. CDR3 DNA sequence: TGTGCCAGCAGCCAAGATTATAGACACCCCCGGGAAAAACTGTTTTTT. The rearrangement joins TRBV14 to TRBJ1-4; no reliable D call. From germline, CDR1 is SGHDN and CDR2 FVKESK. This CDR3 has 16 amino acids. Trimming left V 0 bases short and J 8 bases short, with 16 bases between.

The rearrangement links TRBV7-9 to TRBJ1-2; weak D call: TRBD1 (6 bases). CDR3 length: 15 residues. CDR1 is SEHNR and CDR2 is FQNEAQ in the germline V gene (reference sequence). The V and J ends lost 1 base and 4 bases respectively, with 13 bases between them. CDR3 sequence: CASSLGPTGPYGYTF. The CDR3 region has the DNA TGTGCCAGCAGCTTAGGGCCCACAGGGCCCTATGGCTACACCTTC.

The chain has TRBV5-1 and TRBJ2-3; 7 bases fit TRBD1. Germline lookup yields CDR1 SGHRS and CDR2 YFSETQ. Trimming at V came to 5 bases and at J to 3 bases, leaving 6 bases not matched to a gene. This CDR3 has 14 amino acids. CDR3 protein: CASRPTGATDTQYF. The CDR3 DNA sequence: TGCGCCAGCAGACCTACAGGGGCGACAGATACGCAGTATTTT.

V is TRBV19 and J is TRBJ1-3; D is undetermined. CDR1 and CDR2 (germline): LNHDA, SQIVND (reference sequence). V shed 7 bases and J shed 4 bases, with 20 bases lying between them. The CDR3 loop spans 16 amino acids. The CDR3 spells CASNNLEGGWGNTIYF. The CDR3 DNA reads as TGTGCCAGTAATAACCTGGAGGGCGGATGGGGAAACACCATATATTTT.

This chain connects TRBV5-1 to TRBJ2-3; D unclear. CDR1 and CDR2 from the germline V gene are SGHRS and YFSETQ. There are 11 residues in the CDR3. V was shortened by 2 bases and J by 5 bases, with 3 bases between the two germline ends. CDR3 amino acids: CASSFEDTQYF. DNA of the CDR3: TGCGCCAGCAGCTTCGAAGATACGCAGTATTTT.

The V call is TRBV6-6, the J call TRBJ1-5, with 8 bases fitting TRBD1. This CDR3 has 13 amino acids. Germline CDR1 MNHNY, CDR2 SVGAGI (reference sequence). The V and J ends lost 7 bases and 10 bases, in that order; junction bases with no gene match: 9. CDR3 DNA: TGTGCCAGCACCAGACAGGGGAGGAGACCCCAGCATTTT. Translated, it gives CASTRQGRRPQHF.